This T cell receptor beta chain was profiled in a study of T cell repertoires in cytomegalovirus infection. Looking at the study overall: The authors used CMV epitopes that were HLA-C-restricted (recently identified) and HLA-B-restricted (well studied). Indications of both CMV infection and matching HLA type were provided by public TCR beta signatures.

V lost 4 bases to trimming and J lost 3 bases, with 12 bases between them. The CDR3 is 14 residues long. Study findings and constraints: Ex vivo, HLA-C-restricted CMV-specific TCR beta clonotypes prevailed over the rest of the response.

TCRdb reanalysed the reads using MiXCR and keeps one entry per CDR3 protein. The repertoire consists of some 940,000 distinct CDR3 sequences, with approximately 30% occurring once and the leading ten covering under 15%. Points on this clonotype: Antigen: not known.

The sample here was cultured CD8+ T cells from PBMCs, taken from culture after CMV antigen stimulation. The V call is TRBV12-3 or TRBV12-4, the J call TRBJ1-1; tentatively, D is TRBD1 (5 bases). This clonotype was obtained from a human donor in good health (CMV status not recorded). Some clones in this sample may be carry-over from other donors' samples. The CDR3 protein is CASSSTKGYTEAFF. The CDR3 region has the DNA TGTGCCAGCAGTTCAACTAAGGGGTACACTGAAGCTTTCTTT.